The present entry profiles one T cell receptor (beta chain) with its context. Its antigen is not known. The data originate from a study of T cells expressing NK-cell markers. In the study overall: The sequencing cohort of eight donors included seven HCMV-seropositive individuals and one seronegative individual.

Study observations and caveats: Dominant NKG2C+ clonotype frequencies of about 1.0-7.5% of CD8+ T cells were measured in over 5 donors. In several donors, dominant clonotypes made up about 25-60.1% of CD3+CD56-NKG2C+ cells.

Germline loops: CDR1 LNHNV, CDR2 YYDKDF (reference sequence). This CDR3 is built from 16 residues. TCRdb reprocessed the 5' RACE reads; each CDR3 protein has one entry and no DNA is given. Its listing shows approximately 420,000 distinct CDR3 sequences. Material for sequencing was blood T cells: a sorted CD56 or NKG2C T cell subset, CD4+ or CD8+ T cells, or bulk PBMC T cells (not recorded which). The clonotype comes from a woman aged 45-65 years in good health. The rearrangement uses TRBV15 and TRBJ2-3. The CDR3 loop is CATSREAGPITDTQYF. Based on the CDR3 plus reference TRBV15 and TRBJ2-3, the full variable domain is DAMVIQNPRYQVTQFGKPVTLSCSQTLNHNVMYWYQQKSSQAPKLLFHYYDKDFNNEADTPDNFQSRRPNTSFCFLDIRSPGLGDTAMYLCATSREAGPITDTQYFGPGTRLTVL.